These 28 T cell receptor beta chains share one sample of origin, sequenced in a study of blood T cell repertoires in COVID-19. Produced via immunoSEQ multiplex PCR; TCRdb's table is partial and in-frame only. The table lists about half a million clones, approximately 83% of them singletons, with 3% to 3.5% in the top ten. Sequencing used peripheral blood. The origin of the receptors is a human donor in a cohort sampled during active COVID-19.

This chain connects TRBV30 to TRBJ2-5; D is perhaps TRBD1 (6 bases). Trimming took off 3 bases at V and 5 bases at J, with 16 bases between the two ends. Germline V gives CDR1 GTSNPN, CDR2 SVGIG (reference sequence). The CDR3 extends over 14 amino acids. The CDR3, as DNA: TGTGCCTGGAGGGGGGCGGTCGTGGGTGAGACCCAGTACTTC. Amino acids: CAWRGAVVGETQYF.

Here the CDR3 reads CASSLTVTDTQYF. In nucleotides, the CDR3 is TGCGCCAGCAGCTTAACGGTCACAGATACGCAGTATTTT. The J gene is TRBJ2-3, the V gene TRBV5-1, with unresolved D. With 2 bases removed from V and 2 bases from J, the gap between germline ends came to 6 bases. There are 13 residues in the CDR3. Germline V CDR1 and CDR2: SGHRS, YFSETQ.

The CDR3 spells CASSLATYDTQYF. The CDR3 DNA follows: TGTGCCAGCAGCTTAGCGACATACGATACGCAGTATTTT. The chain employs TRBV7-3 and TRBJ2-3, with D unresolved. The CDR3 sequence is 13 residues long. V lost 2 bases and J lost 6, with 9 bases in between. Germline values: CDR1 SGHTA, CDR2 FQGTGA.

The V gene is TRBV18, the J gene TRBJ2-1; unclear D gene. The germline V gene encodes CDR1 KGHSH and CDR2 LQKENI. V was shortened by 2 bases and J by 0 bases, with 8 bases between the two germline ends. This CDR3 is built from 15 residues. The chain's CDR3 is CASSPMVSSYNEQFF. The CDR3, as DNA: TGTGCCAGCTCACCAATGGTCAGCTCCTACAATGAGCAGTTCTTC.

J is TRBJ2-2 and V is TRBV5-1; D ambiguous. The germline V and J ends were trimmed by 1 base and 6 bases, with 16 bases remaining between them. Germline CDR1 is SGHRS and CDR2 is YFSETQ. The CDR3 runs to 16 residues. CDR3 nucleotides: TGCGCCAGCAGCTTGACAGCCACCATGGGTCCCGGGGAGCTGTTTTTT. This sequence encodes CASSLTATMGPGELFF. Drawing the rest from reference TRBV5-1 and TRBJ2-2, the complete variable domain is KAGVTQTPRYLIKTRGQQVTLSCSPISGHRSVSWYQQTPGQGLQFLFEYFSETQRNKGNFPGRFSGRQFSNSRSEMNVSTLELGDSALYLCASSLTATMGPGELFFGEGSRLTVL.

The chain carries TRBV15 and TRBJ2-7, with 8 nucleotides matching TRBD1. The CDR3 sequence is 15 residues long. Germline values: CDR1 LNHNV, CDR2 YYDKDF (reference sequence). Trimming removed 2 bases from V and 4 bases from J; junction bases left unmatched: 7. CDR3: CATSRPGQGVYEQYF. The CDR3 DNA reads TGTGCCACCAGCAGACCTGGACAGGGAGTGTACGAGCAGTACTTC. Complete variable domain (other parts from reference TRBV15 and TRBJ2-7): DAMVIQNPRYQVTQFGKPVTLSCSQTLNHNVMYWYQQKSSQAPKLLFHYYDKDFNNEADTPDNFQSRRPNTSFCFLDIRSPGLGDTAMYLCATSRPGQGVYEQYFGPGTRLTVT.

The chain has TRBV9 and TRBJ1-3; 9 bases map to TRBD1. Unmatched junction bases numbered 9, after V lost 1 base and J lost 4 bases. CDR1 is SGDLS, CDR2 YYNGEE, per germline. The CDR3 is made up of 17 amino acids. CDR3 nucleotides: TGTGCCAGCAGCGTAAACCCTCCGGGACAGGGAGGAAACACCATATATTTT. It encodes CASSVNPPGQGGNTIYF.

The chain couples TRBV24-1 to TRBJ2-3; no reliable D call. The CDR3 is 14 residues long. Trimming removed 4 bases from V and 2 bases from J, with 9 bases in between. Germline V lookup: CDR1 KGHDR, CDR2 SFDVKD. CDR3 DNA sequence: TGTGCCACCAGTGACCCACTGATCACAGATACGCAGTATTTT. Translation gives CATSDPLITDTQYF.

In DNA, the CDR3 is TGTGCCTGGGCTCTCGGGGAGGGATTCCACAATGAGCAGTTCTTC. Translated: CAWALGEGFHNEQFF. The V and J genes are TRBV30 and TRBJ2-1; 7 nucleotides line up with TRBD2. The CDR3 covers 15 residues. The trim removed 5 bases at V and 5 bases at J, leaving 12 bases unmatched. Germline V gene data show CDR1 as GTSNPN and CDR2 as SVGIG (reference sequence).

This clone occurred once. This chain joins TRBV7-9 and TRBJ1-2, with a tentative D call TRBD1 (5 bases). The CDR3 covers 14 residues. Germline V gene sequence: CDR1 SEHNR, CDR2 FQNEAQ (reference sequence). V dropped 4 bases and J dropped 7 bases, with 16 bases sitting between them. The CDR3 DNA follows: TGTGCCAGCAGCTCCGGGGGGGTCGGGTTTGGCTACACCTTC. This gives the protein CASSSGGVGFGYTF. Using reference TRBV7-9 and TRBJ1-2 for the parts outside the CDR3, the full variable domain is DTGVSQNPRHKITKRGQNVTFRCDPISEHNRLYWYRQTLGQGPEFLTYFQNEAQLEKSRLLSDRFSAERPKGSFSTLEIQRTEQGDSAMYLCASSSGGVGFGYTFGSGTRLTVV.

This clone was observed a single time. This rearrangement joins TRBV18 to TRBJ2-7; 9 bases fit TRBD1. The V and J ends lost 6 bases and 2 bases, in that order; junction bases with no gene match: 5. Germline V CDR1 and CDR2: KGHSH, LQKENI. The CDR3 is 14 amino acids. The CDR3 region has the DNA TGTGCCAGCTCCCTTGGGACAGGGACCTACGAGCAGTACTTC. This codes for CASSLGTGTYEQYF.

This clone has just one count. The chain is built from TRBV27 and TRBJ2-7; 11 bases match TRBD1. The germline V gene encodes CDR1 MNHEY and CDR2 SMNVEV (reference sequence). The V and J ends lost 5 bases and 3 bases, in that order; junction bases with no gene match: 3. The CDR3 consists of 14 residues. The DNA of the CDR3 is TGTGCCAGCAGTCCGGGGACAGGGGGCTACGAGCAGTACTTC. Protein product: CASSPGTGGYEQYF.

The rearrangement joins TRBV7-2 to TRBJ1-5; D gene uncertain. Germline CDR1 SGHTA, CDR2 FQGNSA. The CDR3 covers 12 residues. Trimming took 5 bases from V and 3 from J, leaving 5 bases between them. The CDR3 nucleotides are TGTGCCAGCAGCCCAGTCAATCAGCCCCAGCATTTT. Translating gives CASSPVNQPQHF. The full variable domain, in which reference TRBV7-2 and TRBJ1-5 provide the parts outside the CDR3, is GAGVSQSPSNKVTEKGKDVELRCDPISGHTALYWYRQSLGQGLEFLIYFQGNSAPDKSGLPSDRFSAERTGGSVSTLTIQRTQQEDSAVYLCASSPVNQPQHFGDGTRLSIL.

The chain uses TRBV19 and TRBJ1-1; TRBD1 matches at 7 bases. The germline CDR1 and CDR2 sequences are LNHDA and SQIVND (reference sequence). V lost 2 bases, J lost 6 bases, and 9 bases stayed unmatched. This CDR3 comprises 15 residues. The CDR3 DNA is TGTGCCAGTAGTATATGGAAGGGGGCGAGGGCTGAAGCTTTCTTT. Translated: CASSIWKGARAEAFF. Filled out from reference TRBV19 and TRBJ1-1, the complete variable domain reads DGGITQSPKYLFRKEGQNVTLSCEQNLNHDAMYWYRQDPGQGLRLIYYSQIVNDFQKGDIAEGYSVSREKKESFPLTVTSAQKNPTAFYLCASSIWKGARAEAFFGQGTRLTVV.

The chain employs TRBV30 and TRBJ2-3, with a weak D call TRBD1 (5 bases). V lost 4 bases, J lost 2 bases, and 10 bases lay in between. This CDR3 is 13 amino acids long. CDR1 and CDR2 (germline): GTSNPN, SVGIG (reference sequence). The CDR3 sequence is CAWKGANTDTQYF. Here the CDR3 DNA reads TGTGCCTGGAAAGGGGCTAACACAGATACGCAGTATTTT.

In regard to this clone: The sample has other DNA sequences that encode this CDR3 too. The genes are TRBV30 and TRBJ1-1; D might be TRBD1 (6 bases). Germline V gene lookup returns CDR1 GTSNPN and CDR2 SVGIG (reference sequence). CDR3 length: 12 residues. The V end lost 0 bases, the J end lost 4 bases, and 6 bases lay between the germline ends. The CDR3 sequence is CAWSVGGTEAFF. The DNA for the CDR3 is TGTGCCTGGAGTGTAGGGGGCACTGAAGCTTTCTTT.

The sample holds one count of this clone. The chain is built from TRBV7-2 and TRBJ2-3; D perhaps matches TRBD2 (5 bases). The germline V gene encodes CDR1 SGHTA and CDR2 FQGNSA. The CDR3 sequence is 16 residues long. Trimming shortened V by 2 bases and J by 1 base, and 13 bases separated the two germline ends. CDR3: CASSLSSEPGTDTQYF. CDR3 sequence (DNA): TGTGCCAGCAGCTTAAGTAGCGAGCCTGGCACAGATACGCAGTATTTT.

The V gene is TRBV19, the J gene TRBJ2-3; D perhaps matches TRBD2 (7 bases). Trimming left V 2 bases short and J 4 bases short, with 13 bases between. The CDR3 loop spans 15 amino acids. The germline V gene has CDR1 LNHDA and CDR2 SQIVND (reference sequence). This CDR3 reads CASSIQGRGSDTQYF. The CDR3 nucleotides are TGTGCCAGTAGTATACAGGGGAGGGGGTCAGATACGCAGTATTTT.

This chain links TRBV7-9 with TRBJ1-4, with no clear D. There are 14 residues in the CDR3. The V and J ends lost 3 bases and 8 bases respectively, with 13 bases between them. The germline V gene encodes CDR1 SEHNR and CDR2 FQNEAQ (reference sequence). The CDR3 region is CASSFGRPGEKLFF. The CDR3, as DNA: TGTGCCAGCAGCTTTGGGAGGCCAGGAGAAAAACTGTTTTTT. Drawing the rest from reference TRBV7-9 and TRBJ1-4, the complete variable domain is DTGVSQNPRHKITKRGQNVTFRCDPISEHNRLYWYRQTLGQGPEFLTYFQNEAQLEKSRLLSDRFSAERPKGSFSTLEIQRTEQGDSAMYLCASSFGRPGEKLFFGSGTQLSVL.

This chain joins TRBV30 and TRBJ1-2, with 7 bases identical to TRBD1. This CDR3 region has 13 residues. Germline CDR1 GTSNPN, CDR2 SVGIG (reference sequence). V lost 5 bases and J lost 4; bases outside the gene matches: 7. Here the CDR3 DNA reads TGTGCCTGGCAGGACAGGTGGATCTATGGCTACACCTTC. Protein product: CAWQDRWIYGYTF.

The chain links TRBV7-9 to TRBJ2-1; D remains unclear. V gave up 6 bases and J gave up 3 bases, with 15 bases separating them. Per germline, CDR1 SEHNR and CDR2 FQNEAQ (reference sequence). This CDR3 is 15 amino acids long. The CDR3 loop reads CASSQAIAGYNEQFF. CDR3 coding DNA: TGTGCCAGCAGTCAAGCAATCGCTGGCTACAATGAGCAGTTCTTC. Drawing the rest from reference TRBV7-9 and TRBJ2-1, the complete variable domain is DTGVSQNPRHKITKRGQNVTFRCDPISEHNRLYWYRQTLGQGPEFLTYFQNEAQLEKSRLLSDRFSAERPKGSFSTLEIQRTEQGDSAMYLCASSQAIAGYNEQFFGPGTRLTVL.

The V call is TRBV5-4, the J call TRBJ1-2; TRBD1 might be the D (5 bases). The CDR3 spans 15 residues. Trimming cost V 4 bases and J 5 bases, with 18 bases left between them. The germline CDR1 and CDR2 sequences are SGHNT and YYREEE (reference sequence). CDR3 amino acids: CASSPEVGGGYGYTF. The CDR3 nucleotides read TGTGCCAGCAGCCCGGAAGTTGGCGGGGGGTATGGCTACACCTTC.

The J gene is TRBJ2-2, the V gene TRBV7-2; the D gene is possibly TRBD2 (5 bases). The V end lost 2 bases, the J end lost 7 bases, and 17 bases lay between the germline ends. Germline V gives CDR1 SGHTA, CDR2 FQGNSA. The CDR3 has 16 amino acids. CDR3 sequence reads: CASSLLHFRLLGELFF. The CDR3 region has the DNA TGTGCCAGCAGCTTACTTCATTTCAGACTACTCGGGGAGCTGTTTTTT.

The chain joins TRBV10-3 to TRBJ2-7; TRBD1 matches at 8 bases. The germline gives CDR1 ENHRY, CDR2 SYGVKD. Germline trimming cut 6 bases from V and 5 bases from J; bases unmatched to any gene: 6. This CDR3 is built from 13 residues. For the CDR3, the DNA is TGTGCCATCAGGGACAGGGAGATAAACGAGCAGTACTTC. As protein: CAIRDREINEQYF.

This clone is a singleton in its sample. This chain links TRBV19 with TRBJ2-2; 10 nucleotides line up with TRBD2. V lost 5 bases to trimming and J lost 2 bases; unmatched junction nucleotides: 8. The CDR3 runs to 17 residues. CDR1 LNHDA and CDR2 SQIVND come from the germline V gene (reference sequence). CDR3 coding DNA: TGTGCCAGTAGTTCACGCCCTAGCGGGAGTAACACCGGGGAGCTGTTTTTT. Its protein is CASSSRPSGSNTGELFF.

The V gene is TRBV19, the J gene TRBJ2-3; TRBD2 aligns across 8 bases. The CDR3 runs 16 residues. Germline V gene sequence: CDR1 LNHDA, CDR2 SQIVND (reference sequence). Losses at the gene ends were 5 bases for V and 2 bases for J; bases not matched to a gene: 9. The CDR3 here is CASSPWTSSSTDTQYF. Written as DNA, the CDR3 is TGTGCCAGTAGTCCATGGACTAGCTCATCCACAGATACGCAGTATTTT.

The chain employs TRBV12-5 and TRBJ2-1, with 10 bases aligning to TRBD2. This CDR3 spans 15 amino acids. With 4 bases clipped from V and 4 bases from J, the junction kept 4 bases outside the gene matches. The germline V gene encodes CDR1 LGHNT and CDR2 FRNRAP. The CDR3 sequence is CASGSGTSVYNEQFF. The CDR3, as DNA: TGTGCTAGTGGTTCCGGGACTAGCGTATACAATGAGCAGTTCTTC.

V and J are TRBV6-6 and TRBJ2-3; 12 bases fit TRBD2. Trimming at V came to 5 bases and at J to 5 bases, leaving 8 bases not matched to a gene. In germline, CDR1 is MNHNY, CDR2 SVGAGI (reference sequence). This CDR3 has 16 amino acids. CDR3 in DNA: TGTGCCAGCAGTCCCGTACTAGCGGGAGGAAGAGATACGCAGTATTTT. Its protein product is CASSPVLAGGRDTQYF.